Below, 3 T cell receptor beta chains from the same sample are listed, as sequenced in a study of CD8+CD57+ T cells in acquired aplastic anemia. The TCR beta profiling, which covered VDJ combination and CDR3 sequence, was carried out using genomic DNA as the template. TCRdb itself ran the reads through MiXCR, one entry per CDR3 protein. The table has 250,000 to 350,000 distinct CDR3 sequences, around 60% seen once. Sequencing used sorted CD4+, CD8+, or CD8+CD57+ T cells (not recorded which) from PBMCs. The receptors were gathered from a human donor with severe aplastic anemia or a healthy control (not recorded which).

The table lists this clonotype with many counts. The chain uses TRBV7-9 and TRBJ2-7; the match to TRBD1 covers 7 bases. The CDR3 loop spans 13 amino acids. The V gene end was trimmed by 5 bases and the J gene end by 3 bases; junction bases not matched to a gene: 4. Germline V gene data show CDR1 as SEHNR and CDR2 as FQNEAQ (reference sequence). CDR3 nucleotides: TGTGCCAGCAGCCCCACAGGGGTCTACGAGCAGTACTTC. It translates to CASSPTGVYEQYF. Full variable domain (outside the CDR3, taken from reference TRBV7-9 and TRBJ2-7): DTGVSQNPRHKITKRGQNVTFRCDPISEHNRLYWYRQTLGQGPEFLTYFQNEAQLEKSRLLSDRFSAERPKGSFSTLEIQRTEQGDSAMYLCASSPTGVYEQYFGPGTRLTVT.

The rearrangement links TRBV6-5 to TRBJ1-2; TRBD1 agrees at 8 bases. V shed 4 bases and J 5 bases; nucleotides not matched to a gene: 6. Germline loops: CDR1 MNHEY, CDR2 SVGAGI. The CDR3 runs to 14 residues. CDR3: CASSSLTGEYGYTF. CDR3 DNA: TGTGCCAGCAGTTCACTGACAGGGGAATATGGCTACACCTTC.

The CDR3 loop reads CASSAAGQNTEAFF. DNA for the CDR3: TGCGCCAGCAGTGCGGCGGGCCAGAACACTGAAGCTTTCTTT. The J gene is TRBJ1-1, the V gene TRBV5-1, with D uncertain. The CDR3 covers 14 residues. The V and J ends lost 5 bases and 1 base respectively, with 12 bases between them. Germline CDR1 and CDR2: SGHRS and YFSETQ.